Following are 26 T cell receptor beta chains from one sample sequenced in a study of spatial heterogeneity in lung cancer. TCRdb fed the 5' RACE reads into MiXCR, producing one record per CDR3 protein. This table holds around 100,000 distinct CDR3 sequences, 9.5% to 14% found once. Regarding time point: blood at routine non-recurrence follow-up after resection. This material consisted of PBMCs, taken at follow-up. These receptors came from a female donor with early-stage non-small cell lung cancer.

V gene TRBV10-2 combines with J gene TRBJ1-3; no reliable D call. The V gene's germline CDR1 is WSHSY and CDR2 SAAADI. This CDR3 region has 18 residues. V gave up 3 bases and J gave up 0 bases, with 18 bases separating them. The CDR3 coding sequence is TGCGCCAGCAGTGAACTGTGGACTGCAGCGGTCTCTGGAAACACCATATATTTT. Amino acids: CASSELWTAAVSGNTIYF.

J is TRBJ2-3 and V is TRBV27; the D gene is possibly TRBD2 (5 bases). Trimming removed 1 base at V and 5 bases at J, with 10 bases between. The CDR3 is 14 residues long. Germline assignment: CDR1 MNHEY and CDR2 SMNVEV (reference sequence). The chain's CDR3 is CASSLFVGRDTQYF. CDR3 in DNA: TGTGCCAGCAGTTTATTTGTGGGGAGAGATACGCAGTATTTT.

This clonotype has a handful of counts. The CDR3 nucleotides read TGTGCCAGCCATAGCGACCCCGAGAGCTCCTACGAGCAGTACGTC. Protein: CASHSDPESSYEQYV. V and J are TRBV6-6 and TRBJ2-7; maybe TRBD2 (5 bases). Germline assignment: CDR1 MNHNY and CDR2 SVGAGI (reference sequence). The length of the CDR3 is 15 residues. The V end lost 8 bases, the J end lost 0 bases, and 17 bases lay between the germline ends.

CDR3: CATSAGTTYNSPLHF. The CDR3 DNA sequence: TGTGCCACCAGCGCAGGGACGACCTATAATTCACCCCTCCACTTT. The chain employs TRBV24-1 and TRBJ1-6, with D maybe TRBD1 (5 bases). The CDR3 covers 15 residues. Trimming removed 7 bases from V and 2 bases from J, with 11 bases in between. Germline V gene data show CDR1 as KGHDR and CDR2 as SFDVKD.

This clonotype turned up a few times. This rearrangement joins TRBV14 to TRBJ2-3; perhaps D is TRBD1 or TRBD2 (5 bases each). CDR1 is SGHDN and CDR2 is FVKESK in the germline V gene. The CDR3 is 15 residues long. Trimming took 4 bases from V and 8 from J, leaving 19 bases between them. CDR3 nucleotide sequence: TGTGCCAGCAGCCTGGGGACCCAGGTCGGAGGTACGCAGTATTTT. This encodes CASSLGTQVGGTQYF.

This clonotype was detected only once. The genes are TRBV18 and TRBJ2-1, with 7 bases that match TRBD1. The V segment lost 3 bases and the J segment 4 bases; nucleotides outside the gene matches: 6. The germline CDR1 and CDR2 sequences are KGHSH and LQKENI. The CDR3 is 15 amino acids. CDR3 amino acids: CASSPDGQAYNEQFF. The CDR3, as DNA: TGTGCCAGCTCACCCGATGGACAGGCTTACAATGAGCAGTTCTTC.

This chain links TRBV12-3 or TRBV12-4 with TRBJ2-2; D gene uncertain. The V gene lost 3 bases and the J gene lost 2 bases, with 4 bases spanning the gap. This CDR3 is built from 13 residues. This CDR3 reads CASSFDNTGELFF. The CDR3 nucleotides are TGTGCCAGCAGTTTCGACAACACCGGGGAGCTGTTTTTT.

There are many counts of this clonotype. Written as DNA, the CDR3 is TGTGCCAGTAGAAGGCAGAACGGTGGCTACACCTTC. Protein product: CASRRQNGGYTF. The chain employs TRBV19 and TRBJ1-2; D is undetermined. Germline V CDR1 and CDR2: LNHDA, SQIVND (reference sequence). V lost 6 bases and J 7 bases, leaving 12 bases between the germline ends. The length of the CDR3 is 12 residues.

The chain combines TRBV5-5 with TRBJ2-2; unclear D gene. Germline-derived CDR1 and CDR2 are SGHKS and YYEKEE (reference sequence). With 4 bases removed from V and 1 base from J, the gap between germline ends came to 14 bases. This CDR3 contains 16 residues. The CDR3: CASSALDGMNTGELFF. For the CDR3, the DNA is TGTGCCAGCAGCGCACTGGACGGCATGAACACCGGGGAGCTGTTTTTT.

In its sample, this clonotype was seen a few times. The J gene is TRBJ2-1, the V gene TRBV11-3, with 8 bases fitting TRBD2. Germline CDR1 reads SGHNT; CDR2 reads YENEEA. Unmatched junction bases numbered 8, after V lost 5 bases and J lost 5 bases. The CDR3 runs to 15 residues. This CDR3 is CASSQLGLGHNEQFF. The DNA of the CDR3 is TGTGCCAGCAGCCAGTTGGGACTAGGCCACAATGAGCAGTTCTTC.

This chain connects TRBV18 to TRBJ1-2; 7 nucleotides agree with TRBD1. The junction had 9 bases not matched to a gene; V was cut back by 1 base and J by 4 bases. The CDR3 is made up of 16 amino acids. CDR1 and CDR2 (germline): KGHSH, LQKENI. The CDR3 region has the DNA TGTGCCAGCTCACCACGGGACAGCCTTCCCTCCTATGGCTACACCTTC. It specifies CASSPRDSLPSYGYTF.

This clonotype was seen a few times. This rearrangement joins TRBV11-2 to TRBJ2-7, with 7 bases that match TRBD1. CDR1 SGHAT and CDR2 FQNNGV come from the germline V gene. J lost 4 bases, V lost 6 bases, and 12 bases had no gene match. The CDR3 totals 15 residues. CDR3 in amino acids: CASRPNRGILYEQYF. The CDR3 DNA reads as TGTGCCAGCAGACCCAACAGGGGCATCTTATACGAGCAGTACTTC.

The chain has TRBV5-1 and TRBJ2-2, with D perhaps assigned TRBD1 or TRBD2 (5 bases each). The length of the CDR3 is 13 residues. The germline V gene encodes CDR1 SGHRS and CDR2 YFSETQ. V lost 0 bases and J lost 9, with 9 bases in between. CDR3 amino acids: CASSLAMGRELFF. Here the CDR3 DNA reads TGCGCCAGCAGCTTGGCCATGGGACGGGAGCTGTTTTTT.

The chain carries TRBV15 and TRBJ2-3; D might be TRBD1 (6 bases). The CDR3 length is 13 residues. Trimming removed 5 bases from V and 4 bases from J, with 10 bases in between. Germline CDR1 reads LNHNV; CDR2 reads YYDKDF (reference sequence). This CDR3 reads CATSEQGSDTQYF. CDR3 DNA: TGTGCCACCAGCGAGCAGGGGTCAGATACGCAGTATTTT.

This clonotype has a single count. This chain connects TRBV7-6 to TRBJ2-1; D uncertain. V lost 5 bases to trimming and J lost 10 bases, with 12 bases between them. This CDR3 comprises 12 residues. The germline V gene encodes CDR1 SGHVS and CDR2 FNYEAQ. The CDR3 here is CASSPRTREQFF. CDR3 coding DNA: TGTGCCAGCAGCCCCCGCACGAGAGAGCAGTTCTTC.

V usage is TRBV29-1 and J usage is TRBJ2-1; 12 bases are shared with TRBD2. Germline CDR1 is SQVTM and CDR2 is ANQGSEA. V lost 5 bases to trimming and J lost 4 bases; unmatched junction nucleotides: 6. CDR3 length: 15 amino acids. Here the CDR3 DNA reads TGCAGCGTTACCCTAGCGGGAGGGGGTTACAATGAGCAGTTCTTC. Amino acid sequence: CSVTLAGGGYNEQFF.

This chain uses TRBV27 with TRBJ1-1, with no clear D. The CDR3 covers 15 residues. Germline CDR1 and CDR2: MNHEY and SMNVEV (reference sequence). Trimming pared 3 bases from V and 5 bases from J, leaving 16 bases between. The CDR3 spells CASSFGSYPQTEAFF. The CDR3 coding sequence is TGTGCCAGCAGTTTTGGTTCATACCCACAGACTGAAGCTTTCTTT.

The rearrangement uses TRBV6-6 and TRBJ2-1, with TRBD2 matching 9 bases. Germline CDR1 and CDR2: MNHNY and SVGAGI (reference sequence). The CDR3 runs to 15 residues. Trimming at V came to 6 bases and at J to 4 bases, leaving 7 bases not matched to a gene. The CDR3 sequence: CASSRDAGGYNEQFF. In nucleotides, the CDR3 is TGTGCCAGCAGCCGGGACGCGGGAGGGTACAATGAGCAGTTCTTC.

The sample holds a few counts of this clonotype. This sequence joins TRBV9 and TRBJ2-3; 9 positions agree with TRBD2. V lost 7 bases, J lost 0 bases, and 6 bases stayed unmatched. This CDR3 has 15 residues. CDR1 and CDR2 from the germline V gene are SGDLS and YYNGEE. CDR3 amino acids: CASGGGRVSTDTQYF. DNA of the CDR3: TGTGCCAGCGGTGGCGGGAGGGTCAGCACAGATACGCAGTATTTT. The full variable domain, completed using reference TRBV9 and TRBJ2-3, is DSGVTQTPKHLITATGQRVTLRCSPRSGDLSVYWYQQSLDQGLQFLIQYYNGEERAKGNILERFSAQQFPDLHSELNLSSLELGDSALYFCASGGGRVSTDTQYFGPGTRLTVL.

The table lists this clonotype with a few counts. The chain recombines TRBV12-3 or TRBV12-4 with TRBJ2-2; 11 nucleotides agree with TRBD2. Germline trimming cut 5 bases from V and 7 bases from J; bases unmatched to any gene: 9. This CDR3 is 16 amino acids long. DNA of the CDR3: TGTGCCAGCAGTCCCCAGACTAGCGGGACTGGCGGGGAGCTGTTTTTT. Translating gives CASSPQTSGTGGELFF.

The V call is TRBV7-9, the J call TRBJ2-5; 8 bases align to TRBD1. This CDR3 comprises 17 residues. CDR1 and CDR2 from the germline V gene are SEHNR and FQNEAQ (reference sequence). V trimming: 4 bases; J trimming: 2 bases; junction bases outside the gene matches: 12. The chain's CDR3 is CASSSGQGTTFQETQYF. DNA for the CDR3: TGTGCCAGCAGCTCAGGACAGGGAACGACCTTTCAAGAGACCCAGTACTTC.

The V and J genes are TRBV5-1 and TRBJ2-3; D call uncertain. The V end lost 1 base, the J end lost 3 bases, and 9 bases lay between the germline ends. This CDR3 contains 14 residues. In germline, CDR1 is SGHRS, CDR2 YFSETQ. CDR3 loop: CASSLKGTTDTQYF. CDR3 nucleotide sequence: TGCGCCAGCAGCTTGAAGGGAACTACAGATACGCAGTATTTT.

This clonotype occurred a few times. The chain's CDR3 is CASSLVGVEKLFF. CDR3 in DNA: TGTGCCAGCAGCTTGGTCGGGGTCGAAAAACTGTTTTTT. This rearrangement joins TRBV5-5 to TRBJ1-4; D is ambiguous. V dropped 0 bases and J dropped 8 bases, with 8 bases sitting between them. The CDR3 has 13 residues. CDR1 and CDR2 (germline): SGHKS, YYEKEE (reference sequence).

The CDR3 DNA is TGCAGTGCTAGAGATTCGACAGGCGTGACGTATGGCTACACCTTC. It yields the protein CSARDSTGVTYGYTF. The chain has TRBV20-1 and TRBJ1-2; possible D gene TRBD1, 6 bases. Germline CDR1 DFQATT, CDR2 SNEGSKA (reference sequence). This CDR3 comprises 15 residues. V lost 0 bases to trimming and J lost 5 bases, with 16 bases between them.

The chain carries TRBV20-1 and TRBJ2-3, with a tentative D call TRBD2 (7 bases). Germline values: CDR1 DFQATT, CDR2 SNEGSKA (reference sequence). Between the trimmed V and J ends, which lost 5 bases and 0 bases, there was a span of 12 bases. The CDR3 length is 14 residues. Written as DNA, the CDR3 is TGCAGTGCTTCAGCGGGGACAAGCACAGATACGCAGTATTTT. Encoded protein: CSASAGTSTDTQYF.

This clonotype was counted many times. The CDR3 loop reads CSVQRQGGASSTDTQYF. CDR3 in DNA: TGCAGCGTCCAACGACAGGGGGGGGCCTCGAGCACAGATACGCAGTATTTT. The rearrangement links TRBV29-1 to TRBJ2-3; 9 nucleotides align to TRBD1. Germline V gives CDR1 SQVTM, CDR2 ANQGSEA. V shed 6 bases and J 0 bases; nucleotides not matched to a gene: 13. The CDR3 length is 17 residues.